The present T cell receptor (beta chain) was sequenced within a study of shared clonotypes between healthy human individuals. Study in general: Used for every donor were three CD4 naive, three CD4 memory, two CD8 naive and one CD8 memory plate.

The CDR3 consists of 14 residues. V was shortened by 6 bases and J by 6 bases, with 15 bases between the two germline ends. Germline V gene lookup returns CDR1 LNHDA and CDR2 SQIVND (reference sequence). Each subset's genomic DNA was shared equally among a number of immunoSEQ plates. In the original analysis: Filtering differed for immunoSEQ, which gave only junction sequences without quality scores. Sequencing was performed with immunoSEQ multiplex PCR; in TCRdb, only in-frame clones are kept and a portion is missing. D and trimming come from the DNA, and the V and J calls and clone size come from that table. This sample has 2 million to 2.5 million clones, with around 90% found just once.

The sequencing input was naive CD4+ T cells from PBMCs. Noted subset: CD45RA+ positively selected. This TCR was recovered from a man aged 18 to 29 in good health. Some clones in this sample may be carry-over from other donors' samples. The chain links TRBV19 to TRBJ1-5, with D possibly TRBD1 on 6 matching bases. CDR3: CASSRNRELQPQHF. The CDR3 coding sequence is TGTGCCAGTAGCCGAAACAGGGAGCTTCAGCCCCAGCATTTT.